This TCR beta chain was profiled in a study of naive and memory T cell subsets. The beta constant-region primer was an equimolar mix of two oligonucleotides covering TRBC1 and TRBC2. Four rounds of PCR amplified the ligated cDNA using nested alpha and beta constant-region primers plus SP2. TCRdb analysed the UMI-ligation and nested PCR reads with MiXCR anew, one entry per CDR3 protein. The sample shows some 80,000 distinct CDR3 sequences, over 8.5% of them seen only once. Worth noting for this clonotype: Antigen specificity is unknown.

The V end was cut by 1 base, the J end by 15 bases, with 13 bases between. Germline-derived CDR1 and CDR2 are SEHNR and FQNEAQ (reference sequence). This CDR3 is built from 12 residues. Overall study results and limits: Naive repertoires, especially CD8, held a few larger clonotypes, possibly memory cells re-expressing CD45RA. In CD4 and CD8 cells, diversity dropped from naive through EMRA. Over 90% of naive TCR sequences appeared only once, unlike memory subsets. Naive and memory repertoire findings lacked a ground truth for validation.

The sample was naive CD8+ T cells from blood. This TCR derives from a human donor in good health. V and J are TRBV7-9 and TRBJ2-1; D gene uncertain. CDR3 residues: CASSLGNGRPFF. The CDR3 DNA reads as TGTGCCAGCAGCTTAGGTAACGGTCGCCCGTTCTTC.